The rows below give T cell receptor beta chains drawn from one sample of a study of glioma-infiltrating T cells after dendritic cell vaccination. Sequencing was performed with immunoSEQ multiplex PCR; in TCRdb, only in-frame clones are kept and a portion is missing. The profile shows roughly 68,000 clones, approximately 85% of them singletons. The sequencing used blood, collected before dendritic cell vaccination. These receptors were taken from a human donor with glioblastoma. Each CDR3 is given with its conserved first and last residue. The D gene is left open where the match is weak. The size field is filled for only some rows; it gives once, few, many or a size class.

D: TRBD1
V: TRBV10-3
J: TRBJ1-2
size: -
CDR3: CAIRAGTGVFYGYTF
DNA: TGTGCCATCAGAGCCGGGACAGGGGTTTTCTATGGCTACACCTTC

D: -
V: TRBV28
J: TRBJ2-2
size: -
CDR3: CASIPGGPGTGELFF
DNA: TGTGCCAGCATTCCCGGGGGGCCGGGGACCGGGGAGCTGTTTTTT

D: -
V: TRBV23-1
J: TRBJ1-1
size: -
CDR3: CASSRGEMNTEAFF
DNA: TGCGCCAGCAGTCGAGGAGAGATGAACACTGAAGCTTTCTTT

D: -
V: TRBV28
J: TRBJ2-2
size: -
CDR3: CASSYRPGSSTGELFF
DNA: TGTGCCAGCAGTTACCGTCCGGGGTCAAGCACCGGGGAGCTGTTTTTT

D: -
V: TRBV6-6
J: TRBJ1-2
size: -
CDR3: CASSYSVFSNYGYTF
DNA: TGTGCCAGCAGTTACTCGGTTTTCAGTAACTATGGCTACACCTTC

D: -
V: TRBV5-1
J: TRBJ2-3
size: few
CDR3: CASSPVGGEADTQYF
DNA: TGCGCCAGCAGCCCTGTGGGTGGAGAGGCAGATACGCAGTATTTT

D: TRBD2
V: TRBV6-5
J: TRBJ2-1
size: -
CDR3: CASSFGTSGDYNEQFF
DNA: TGTGCCAGCAGTTTCGGGACTAGCGGGGACTACAATGAGCAGTTCTTC

D: -
V: TRBV25-1
J: TRBJ2-3
size: -
CDR3: CASSEARFGTDTQYF
DNA: TGTGCCAGCAGTGAAGCCCGGTTTGGCACAGATACGCAGTATTTT

D: -
V: TRBV28
J: TRBJ2-5
size: -
CDR3: CASKGWETQYF
DNA: TGTGCCAGCAAGGGGTGGGAGACCCAGTACTTC

D: -
V: TRBV4-1
J: TRBJ2-6
size: -
CDR3: CASSQDRAGSGANVLTF
DNA: TGCGCCAGCAGCCAAGATCGCGCGGGTTCTGGGGCCAACGTCCTGACTTTC

D: -
V: TRBV5-6
J: TRBJ2-7
size: -
CDR3: CASTLRGVHEQYF
DNA: TGTGCCAGCACCCTCAGGGGTGTTCACGAGCAGTACTTC

D: -
V: TRBV18
J: TRBJ2-2
size: -
CDR3: CASSPPFNPNIGNTGELFF
DNA: TGTGCCAGCTCACCACCGTTCAACCCCAACATTGGGAACACCGGGGAGCTGTTTTTT

D: TRBD1
V: TRBV29-1
J: TRBJ1-2
size: -
CDR3: CSAYRGHGYTF
DNA: TGCAGCGCGTACAGGGGGCATGGCTACACCTTC

D: TRBD1
V: TRBV19
J: TRBJ1-1
size: -
CDR3: CASRSGGTEAFF
DNA: TGTGCCAGTAGATCAGGGGGCACTGAAGCTTTCTTT

D: TRBD1
V: TRBV30
J: TRBJ1-4
size: -
CDR3: CAWSFQGGEKLFF
DNA: TGTGCCTGGAGTTTCCAGGGGGGTGAAAAACTGTTTTTT

D: -
V: TRBV7-9
J: TRBJ2-2
size: -
CDR3: CASSLGTDTGELFF
DNA: TGTGCCAGCAGCCTTGGGACTGACACCGGGGAGCTGTTTTTT

D: TRBD1
V: TRBV5-1
J: TRBJ1-1
size: -
CDR3: CASSAMTTGTGAEAFF
DNA: TGCGCCAGCAGCGCAATGACCACCGGGACAGGGGCTGAAGCTTTCTTT

D: -
V: TRBV13
J: TRBJ2-1
size: once
CDR3: CASSSLLARQGEQFF
DNA: TGTGCCAGCAGCTCCCTACTAGCCCGACAAGGAGAGCAGTTCTTC

D: -
V: TRBV27
J: TRBJ1-2
size: -
CDR3: CASSPVAGNGYTF
DNA: TGTGCCAGCAGCCCAGTGGCAGGAAATGGCTACACCTTC

D: -
V: TRBV28
J: TRBJ2-7
size: few
CDR3: CASSSTAYEQYF
DNA: TGTGCCAGCAGTTCCACAGCTTACGAGCAGTACTTC

D: -
V: TRBV5-1
J: TRBJ2-5
size: -
CDR3: CASSLSAGQETQYF
DNA: TGCGCCAGCAGCTTGTCTGCGGGCCAAGAGACCCAGTACTTC

D: -
V: TRBV5-6
J: TRBJ1-2
size: -
CDR3: CASSQDRSNYGYTF
DNA: TGTGCCAGCAGCCAGGACAGATCCAACTATGGCTACACCTTC

D: -
V: TRBV7-2
J: TRBJ2-7
size: -
CDR3: CASSLSPQGSRQYF
DNA: TGTGCCAGCAGCTTATCCCCCCAGGGTTCAAGGCAGTACTTC

D: TRBD1
V: TRBV19
J: TRBJ1-2
size: -
CDR3: CASSTGGQGRNYGYTF
DNA: TGTGCCAGTAGTACGGGGGGACAGGGGCGAAACTATGGCTACACCTTC

D: TRBD1
V: TRBV11-3
J: TRBJ2-7
size: few
CDR3: CASSLVAGGDEQYF
DNA: TGTGCCAGCAGCTTAGTTGCAGGGGGCGACGAGCAGTACTTC

D: -
V: TRBV2
J: TRBJ2-4
size: -
CDR3: CASTSSGWDIQYF
DNA: TGTGCCAGCACTTCCTCGGGTTGGGACATTCAGTACTTC

D: TRBD1
V: TRBV6-1
J: TRBJ2-2
size: -
CDR3: CASTRDRGFTGELFF
DNA: TGTGCCAGCACACGGGACAGGGGGTTCACCGGGGAGCTGTTTTTT

D: -
V: TRBV5-6
J: TRBJ1-1
size: -
CDR3: CASSFLGGKNTEAFF
DNA: TGTGCCAGCAGCTTCCTAGGAGGGAAGAACACTGAAGCTTTCTTT

D: TRBD1
V: TRBV30
J: TRBJ1-4
size: -
CDR3: CAWNQGQGFEKLFF
DNA: TGTGCCTGGAACCAGGGACAGGGTTTTGAAAAACTGTTTTTT

D: TRBD2
V: TRBV6-4
J: TRBJ2-2
size: few
CDR3: CASSPLGTRGGELFF
DNA: TGTGCCAGCAGTCCGCTCGGGACTAGGGGCGGGGAGCTGTTTTTT

D: TRBD1
V: TRBV28
J: TRBJ2-5
size: -
CDR3: CASSPGQGVWETQYF
DNA: TGTGCCAGCAGTCCGGGACAGGGCGTTTGGGAGACCCAGTACTTC

D: -
V: TRBV18
J: TRBJ1-2
size: -
CDR3: CASSPSLESVYTF
DNA: TGTGCCAGCTCACCCTCTCTTGAGTCCGTCTACACCTTC

D: -
V: TRBV10-1
J: TRBJ2-2
size: once
CDR3: CASSELVYSGELFF
DNA: TGCGCCAGCAGTGAGTTGGTGTACAGCGGGGAGCTGTTTTTT

D: TRBD1
V: TRBV2
J: TRBJ2-1
size: -
CDR3: CASSVGQGAYNEQFF
DNA: TGTGCCAGCAGTGTTGGGCAGGGGGCCTACAATGAGCAGTTCTTC

D: -
V: TRBV30
J: TRBJ1-3
size: -
CDR3: CAWSPGREGNTIYF
DNA: TGTGCCTGGAGCCCAGGACGGGAAGGGAACACCATATATTTT

D: -
V: TRBV6-6
J: TRBJ1-5
size: -
CDR3: CASSYPPQGSNQPQHF
DNA: TGTGCCAGCAGTTACCCCCCACAGGGTAGCAATCAGCCCCAGCATTTT

D: -
V: TRBV5-1
J: TRBJ2-1
size: -
CDR3: CASSPNNEQFF
DNA: TGCGCCAGCAGCCCTAACAATGAGCAGTTCTTC

D: -
V: TRBV7-8
J: TRBJ1-3
size: -
CDR3: CASALQGPGNTIYF
DNA: TGTGCCAGCGCTCTTCAGGGTCCTGGAAACACCATATATTTT

D: -
V: TRBV15
J: TRBJ1-6
size: -
CDR3: CATSGEADPPLHF
DNA: TGTGCCACCAGCGGCGAAGCGGATCCACCCCTCCACTTT

D: TRBD2
V: TRBV6-4
J: TRBJ2-5
size: -
CDR3: CASSVLAGETQYF
DNA: TGTGCCAGCAGTGTTTTAGCGGGGGAGACCCAGTACTTC

D: -
V: TRBV5-1
J: TRBJ1-1
size: -
CDR3: CASSGDGETEAFF
DNA: TGCGCCAGCAGCGGAGACGGGGAAACTGAAGCTTTCTTT

D: -
V: TRBV9
J: TRBJ1-3
size: -
CDR3: CASSVRGTPGNTIYF
DNA: TGTGCCAGCAGCGTAAGGGGGACACCCGGAAACACCATATATTTT

D: TRBD1
V: TRBV5-1
J: TRBJ1-1
size: -
CDR3: CASSWTGGWEDTEAFF
DNA: TGCGCCAGCAGCTGGACAGGGGGCTGGGAGGACACTGAAGCTTTCTTT

D: TRBD1
V: TRBV10-3
J: TRBJ1-1
size: -
CDR3: CAISESGTGGWNTEAFF
DNA: TGTGCCATCAGTGAGTCCGGGACAGGGGGTTGGAACACTGAAGCTTTCTTT

D: TRBD2
V: TRBV4-1
J: TRBJ2-3
size: -
CDR3: CASSQDALAGGQGTDTQYF
DNA: TGCGCCAGCAGCCAGGACGCACTAGCGGGGGGGCAAGGCACAGATACGCAGTATTTT

D: -
V: TRBV6-5
J: TRBJ1-5
size: -
CDR3: CASNPTGYSNQPQHF
DNA: TGTGCCAGCAATCCGACAGGATATAGCAATCAGCCCCAGCATTTT

D: TRBD2
V: TRBV14
J: TRBJ2-5
size: -
CDR3: CASSTRGVQETQYF
DNA: TGTGCCAGCAGCACTCGGGGGGTCCAAGAGACCCAGTACTTC

D: TRBD1
V: TRBV7-8
J: TRBJ1-2
size: -
CDR3: CASSPSGQGADGYTF
DNA: TGTGCCAGCAGCCCAAGTGGACAGGGGGCGGATGGCTACACCTTC

D: -
V: TRBV2
J: TRBJ2-1
size: -
CDR3: CASSDRGSYNEQFF
DNA: TGTGCCAGCAGTGACAGGGGCTCCTACAATGAGCAGTTCTTC

D: TRBD2
V: TRBV6-1
J: TRBJ2-5
size: -
CDR3: CASSNGGRYQETQYF
DNA: TGTGCCAGCAGCAACGGGGGGAGATACCAAGAGACCCAGTACTTC

D: -
V: TRBV5-8
J: TRBJ1-1
size: -
CDR3: CASSLERGTEAFF
DNA: TGTGCCAGCAGCTTGGAAAGGGGTACTGAAGCTTTCTTT

D: TRBD1
V: TRBV10-3
J: TRBJ1-2
size: -
CDR3: CAISGTGGASGYTF
DNA: TGTGCCATCAGTGGGACAGGGGGCGCGTCCGGCTACACCTTC

D: -
V: TRBV7-2
J: TRBJ1-5
size: -
CDR3: CASSLVGGRVQPQHF
DNA: TGTGCCAGCAGCTTAGTTGGGGGCCGGGTTCAGCCCCAGCATTTT